This T cell receptor beta chain was captured by sequencing in a study of T cell responses to AZD1222 COVID-19 vaccine. The V gene lost 2 bases and the J gene lost 2 bases, with 10 bases spanning the gap. The CDR3 length is 14 residues. Germline lookup yields CDR1 SGHVS and CDR2 FQNEAQ. Method: immunoSEQ multiplex PCR; TCRdb's copy keeps in-frame clones and lacks some. The data show approximately 110,000 clones, 88% seen once. The gene calls are TRBV7-8 and TRBJ2-7; no firm D call. This receptor was taken from an adult who received the AZD1222 COVID-19 vaccine. The material was peripheral blood, obtained 28 days after the second AZD1222 dose. In nucleotides, the CDR3 is TGTGCCAGCAGCTTACGAAGGGTACCCTACGAGCAGTACTTC. Translated, it gives CASSLRRVPYEQYF.